This T cell receptor beta chain was observed in a study of control samples from healthy donors and cancer patients. Sequencing was performed with immunoSEQ multiplex PCR; in TCRdb, only in-frame clones are kept and a portion is missing. The profile covers some 130,000 clones, with 80% to 95% appearing a single time and approximately 10% taken by the ten largest. Between the trimmed V and J ends, which lost 6 bases and 7 bases, there was a span of 19 bases. There are 15 residues in the CDR3. Germline V gene sequence: CDR1 SGHTA, CDR2 FQGNSA. This chain connects TRBV7-2 to TRBJ2-1; D might be TRBD2 (5 bases). Sequences were obtained from blood. This receptor was obtained from a young man in good health. The CDR3 protein is CASSTKKEAMNEQFF. The DNA for the CDR3 is TGTGCCAGCAGTACCAAAAAGGAGGCGATGAATGAGCAGTTCTTC.